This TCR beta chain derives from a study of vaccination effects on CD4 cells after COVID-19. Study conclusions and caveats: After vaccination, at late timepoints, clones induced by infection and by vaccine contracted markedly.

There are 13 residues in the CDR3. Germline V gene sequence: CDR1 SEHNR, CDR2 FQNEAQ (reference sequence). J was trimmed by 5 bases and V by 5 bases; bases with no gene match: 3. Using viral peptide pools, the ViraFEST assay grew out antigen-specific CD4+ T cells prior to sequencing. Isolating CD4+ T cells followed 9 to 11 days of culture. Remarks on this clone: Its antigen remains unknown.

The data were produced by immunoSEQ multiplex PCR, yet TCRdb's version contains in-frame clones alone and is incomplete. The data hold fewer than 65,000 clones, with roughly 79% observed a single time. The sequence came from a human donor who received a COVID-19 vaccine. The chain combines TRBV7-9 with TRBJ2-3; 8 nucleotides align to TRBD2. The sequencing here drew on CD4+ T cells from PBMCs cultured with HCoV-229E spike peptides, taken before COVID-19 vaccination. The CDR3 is CASSPGGEDTQYF. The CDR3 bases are TGTGCCAGCAGCCCGGGGGGGGAAGATACGCAGTATTTT.